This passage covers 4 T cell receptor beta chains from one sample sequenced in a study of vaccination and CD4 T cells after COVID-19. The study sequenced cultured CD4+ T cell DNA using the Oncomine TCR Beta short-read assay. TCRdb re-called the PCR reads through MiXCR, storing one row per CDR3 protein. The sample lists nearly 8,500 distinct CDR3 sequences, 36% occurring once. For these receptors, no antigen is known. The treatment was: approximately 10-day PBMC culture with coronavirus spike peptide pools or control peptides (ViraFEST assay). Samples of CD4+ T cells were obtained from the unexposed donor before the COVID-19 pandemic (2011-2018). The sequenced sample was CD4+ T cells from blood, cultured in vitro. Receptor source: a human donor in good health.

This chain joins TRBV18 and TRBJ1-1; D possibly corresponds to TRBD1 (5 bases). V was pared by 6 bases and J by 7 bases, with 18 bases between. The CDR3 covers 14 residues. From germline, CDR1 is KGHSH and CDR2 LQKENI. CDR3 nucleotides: TGTGCCAGCTCCCCCACTTGGGGCAAGCATGAAGCTTTCTTT. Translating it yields CASSPTWGKHEAFF.

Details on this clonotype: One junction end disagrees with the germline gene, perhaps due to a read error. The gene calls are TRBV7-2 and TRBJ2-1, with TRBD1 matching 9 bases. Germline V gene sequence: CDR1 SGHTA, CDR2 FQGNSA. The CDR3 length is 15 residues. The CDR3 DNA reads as TGTGCCAGCAGTTTGGGGACAGGGTCCTTCAATGAGCAGTTCTTC. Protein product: CASSLGTGSFNEQFF.

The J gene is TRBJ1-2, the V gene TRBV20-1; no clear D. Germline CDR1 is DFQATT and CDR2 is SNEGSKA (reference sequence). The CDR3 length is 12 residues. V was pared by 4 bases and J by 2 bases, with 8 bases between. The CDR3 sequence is CSATRSNYGYTF. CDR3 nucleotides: TGCAGTGCTACCCGGTCAAACTATGGCTACACCTTC.

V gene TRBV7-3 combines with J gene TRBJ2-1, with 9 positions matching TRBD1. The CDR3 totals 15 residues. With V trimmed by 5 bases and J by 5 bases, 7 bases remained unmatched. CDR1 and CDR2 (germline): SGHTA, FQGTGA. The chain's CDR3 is CASSQSGTGHNEQFF. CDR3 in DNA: TGTGCCAGCAGCCAATCCGGGACAGGGCACAATGAGCAGTTCTTC. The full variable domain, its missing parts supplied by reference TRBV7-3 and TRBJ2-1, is GAGVSQTPSNKVTEKGKYVELRCDPISGHTALYWYRQSLGQGPEFLIYFQGTGAADDSGLPNDRFFAVRPEGSVSTLKIQRTERGDSAVYLCASSQSGTGHNEQFFGPGTRLTVL.